The present TCR beta chain was sequenced within a study of tumor and adjacent non-tumor tissue in lung cancer. Study-level information: Histology: about twelve adenocarcinoma, 2 squamous cell carcinoma, 1 small cell lung cancer. Each sample yielded roughly 4 million productive TCRbeta reads on average. Study-level findings and limits: Significantly higher TCR diversity was found in tumor than normal lung. Normal lung showed higher cumulative top 100 clone frequency than tumor.

CDR3 length: 11 amino acids. V was shortened by 11 bases and J by 3 bases, with 10 bases between the two germline ends. Per the germline V gene, CDR1 is SEHNR and CDR2 is FQNEAQ (reference sequence). This sample's RNA came from whole unsorted tissue. A modified ARM-PCR protocol with three rounds of nested PCR amplified TCRbeta. TCRdb passed the multiplex PCR reads through MiXCR, listing each CDR3 protein once. The table shows fewer than 130,000 distinct CDR3 sequences, with roughly 84% occurring only once. To note about this clonotype: Its antigen is unknown.

The clonotype originates from a man aged 65 to 79 with non-small cell lung cancer. Sample: lung tumor tissue. The V and J genes are TRBV7-9 and TRBJ1-1; D remains ambiguous. The CDR3 spells CAYSLDTEAFF. CDR3 nucleotides: TGTGCCTACAGCCTTGACACTGAAGCTTTCTTT.